This T cell receptor beta chain was observed in a study of T cell responses to AZD1222 COVID-19 vaccine. Germline CDR1 reads SGHDT; CDR2 reads YYEEEE. V dropped 3 bases and J dropped 4 bases, with 13 bases sitting between them. The CDR3 loop spans 14 amino acids. Clones were sequenced by immunoSEQ multiplex PCR, and TCRdb holds only the in-frame ones, with some missing. Here the sample spans 150,000 to 200,000 clones, about 89% being singletons. The specimen comprised peripheral blood, sampled on day 0 of AZD1222 vaccination. V and J are TRBV5-6 and TRBJ1-2; no clear D. The receptor's source is an adult in good health. The CDR3 nucleotides are TGTGCCAGCAGCTCGCCGGGTGGGGTCTATGGCTACACCTTC. Residues: CASSSPGGVYGYTF.